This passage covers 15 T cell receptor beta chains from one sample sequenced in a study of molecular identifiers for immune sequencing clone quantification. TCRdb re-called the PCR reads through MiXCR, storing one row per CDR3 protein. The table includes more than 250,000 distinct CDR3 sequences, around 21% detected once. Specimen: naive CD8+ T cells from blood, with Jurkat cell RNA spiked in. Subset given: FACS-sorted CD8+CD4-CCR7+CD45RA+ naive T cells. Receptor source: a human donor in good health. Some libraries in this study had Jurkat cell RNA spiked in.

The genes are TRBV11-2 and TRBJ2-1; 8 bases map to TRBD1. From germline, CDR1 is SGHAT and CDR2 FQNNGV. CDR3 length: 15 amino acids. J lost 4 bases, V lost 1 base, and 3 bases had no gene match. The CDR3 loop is CASSLAGGMYNEQFF. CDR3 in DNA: TGTGCCAGCAGCTTAGCAGGGGGCATGTACAATGAGCAGTTCTTC.

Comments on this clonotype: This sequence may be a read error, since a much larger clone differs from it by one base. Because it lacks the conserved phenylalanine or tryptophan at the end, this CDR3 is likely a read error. The CDR3 nucleotides are TGTGCCAGCAGTTCCGGAGAAGGCACAGATACGCAGTATTCT. Translating it yields CASSSGEGTDTQYS. The chain has TRBV6-5 and TRBJ2-3; no firm D call. The CDR3 totals 14 residues. CDR1 and CDR2 from the germline V gene are MNHEY and SVGAGI. Trimming removed 4 bases at V and 1 base at J, with 9 bases between.

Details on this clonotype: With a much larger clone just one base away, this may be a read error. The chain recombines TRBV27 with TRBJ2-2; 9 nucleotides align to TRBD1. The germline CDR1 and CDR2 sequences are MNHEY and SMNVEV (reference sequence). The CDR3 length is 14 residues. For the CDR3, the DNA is TGTACCAGCAGTTTCGGGACAGGGATCGGGGAGCTGTTTTTT. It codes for CTSSFGTGIGELFF.

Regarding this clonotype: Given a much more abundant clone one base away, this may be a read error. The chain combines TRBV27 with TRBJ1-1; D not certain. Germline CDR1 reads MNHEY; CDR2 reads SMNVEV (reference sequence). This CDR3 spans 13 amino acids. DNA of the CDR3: TGTGCCAGCAGTTTATCGTCGTCTACTGACGCTTTCTTT. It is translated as CASSLSSSTDAFF.

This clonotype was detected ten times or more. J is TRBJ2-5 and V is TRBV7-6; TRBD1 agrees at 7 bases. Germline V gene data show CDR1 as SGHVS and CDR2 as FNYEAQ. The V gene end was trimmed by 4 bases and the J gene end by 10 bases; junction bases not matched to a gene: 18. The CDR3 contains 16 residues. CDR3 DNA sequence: TGTGCCAGCAGCTCGTACAGGGGCCCGGCGCAAGATGGCCAGTACTTC. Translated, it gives CASSSYRGPAQDGQYF.

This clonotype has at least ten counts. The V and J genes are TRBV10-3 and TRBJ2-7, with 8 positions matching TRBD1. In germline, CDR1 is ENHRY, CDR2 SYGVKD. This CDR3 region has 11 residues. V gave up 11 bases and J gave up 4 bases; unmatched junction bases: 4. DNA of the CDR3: TGTGCCGCCGGACAGGGTTACGAGCAGTACTTC. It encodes CAAGQGYEQYF.

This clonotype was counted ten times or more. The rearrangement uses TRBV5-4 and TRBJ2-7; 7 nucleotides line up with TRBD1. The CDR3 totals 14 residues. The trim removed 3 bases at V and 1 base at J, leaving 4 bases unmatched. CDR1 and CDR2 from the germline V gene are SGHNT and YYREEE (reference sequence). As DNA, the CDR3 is TGTGCCAGCAGCTCGGGACAGAGTTCCTACGAGCAGTACTTC. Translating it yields CASSSGQSSYEQYF. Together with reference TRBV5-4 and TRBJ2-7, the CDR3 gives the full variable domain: ETGVTQSPTHLIKTRGQQVTLRCSSQSGHNTVSWYQQALGQGPQFIFQYYREEENGRGNFPPRFSGLQFPNYSSELNVNALELDDSALYLCASSSGQSSYEQYFGPGTRLTVT.

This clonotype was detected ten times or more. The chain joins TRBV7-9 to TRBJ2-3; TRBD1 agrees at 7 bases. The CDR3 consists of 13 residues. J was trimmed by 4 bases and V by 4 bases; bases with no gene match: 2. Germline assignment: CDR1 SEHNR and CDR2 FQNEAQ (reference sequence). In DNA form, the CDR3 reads TGTGCCAGCAGCTGGGACAGCCCAGATACGCAGTATTTT. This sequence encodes CASSWDSPDTQYF.

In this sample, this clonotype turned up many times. CDR3 residues: CASSLAANTGELFF. In nucleotides, the CDR3 is TGCGCCAGCAGCCTAGCGGCCAACACCGGGGAGCTGTTTTTT. V gene TRBV5-1 combines with J gene TRBJ2-2, with 7 bases lining up with TRBD2. The CDR3 runs to 14 residues. Trimming cost V 4 bases and J 2 bases; bases outside gene matches: 2. Germline V gene data show CDR1 as SGHRS and CDR2 as YFSETQ.

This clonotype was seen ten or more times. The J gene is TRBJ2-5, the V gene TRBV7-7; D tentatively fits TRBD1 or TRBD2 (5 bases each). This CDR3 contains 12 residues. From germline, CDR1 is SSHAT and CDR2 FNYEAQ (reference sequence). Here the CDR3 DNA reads TGTGCTAGCCAAGGGGACGGAGGGACCCAGTACTTC. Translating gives CASQGDGGTQYF.

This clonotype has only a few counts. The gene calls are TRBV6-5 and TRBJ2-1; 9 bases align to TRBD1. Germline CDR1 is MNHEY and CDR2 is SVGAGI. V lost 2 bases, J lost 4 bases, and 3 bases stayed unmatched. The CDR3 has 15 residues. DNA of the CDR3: TGTGCCAGCAGTTACGGGACAGGGCCTTACAATGAGCAGTTCTTC. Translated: CASSYGTGPYNEQFF.

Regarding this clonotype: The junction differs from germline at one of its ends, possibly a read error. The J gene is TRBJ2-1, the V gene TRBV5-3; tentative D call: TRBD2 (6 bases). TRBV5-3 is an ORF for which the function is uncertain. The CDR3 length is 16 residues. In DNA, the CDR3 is TGTGCCAGCAGCTTGTTTCGGCGGGGTCCGTACAATGAGCAGTTCTTC. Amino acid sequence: CASSLFRRGPYNEQFF.

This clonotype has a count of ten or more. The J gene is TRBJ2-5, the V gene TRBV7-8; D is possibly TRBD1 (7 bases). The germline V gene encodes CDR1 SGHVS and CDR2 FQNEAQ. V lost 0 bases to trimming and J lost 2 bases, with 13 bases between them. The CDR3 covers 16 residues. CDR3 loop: CASSLAMRGQQETQYF. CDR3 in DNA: TGTGCCAGCAGCTTAGCGATGCGGGGACAGCAAGAGACCCAGTACTTC.

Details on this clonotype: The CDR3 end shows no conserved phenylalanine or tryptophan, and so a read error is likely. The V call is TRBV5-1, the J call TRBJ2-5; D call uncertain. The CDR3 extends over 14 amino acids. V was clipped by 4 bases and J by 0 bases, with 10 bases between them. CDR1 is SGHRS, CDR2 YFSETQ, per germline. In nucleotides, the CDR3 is TGCGCCAGCAGCCGGACGGAGTACCAAGAGACCCAGTACCTC. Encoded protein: CASSRTEYQETQYL.

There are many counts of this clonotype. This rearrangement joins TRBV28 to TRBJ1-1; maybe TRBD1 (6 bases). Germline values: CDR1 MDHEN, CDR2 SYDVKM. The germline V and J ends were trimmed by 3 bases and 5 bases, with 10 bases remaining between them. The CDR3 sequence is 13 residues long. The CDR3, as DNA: TGTGCCAGCAGTTTGACAGGATATACTGAAGCTTTCTTT. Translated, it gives CASSLTGYTEAFF.